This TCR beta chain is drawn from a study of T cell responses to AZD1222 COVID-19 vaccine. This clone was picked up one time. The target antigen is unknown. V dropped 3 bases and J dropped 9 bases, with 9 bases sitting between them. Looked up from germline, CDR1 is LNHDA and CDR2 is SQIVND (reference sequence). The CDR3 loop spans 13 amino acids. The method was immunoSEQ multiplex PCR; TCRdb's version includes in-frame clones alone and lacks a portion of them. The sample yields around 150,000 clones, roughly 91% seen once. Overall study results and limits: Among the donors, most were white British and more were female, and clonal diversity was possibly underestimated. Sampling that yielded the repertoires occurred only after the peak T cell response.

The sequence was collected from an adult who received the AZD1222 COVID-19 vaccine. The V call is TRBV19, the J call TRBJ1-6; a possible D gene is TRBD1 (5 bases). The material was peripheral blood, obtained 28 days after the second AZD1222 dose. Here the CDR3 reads CASSMGGGSPLHF. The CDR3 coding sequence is TGTGCCAGTAGTATGGGGGGTGGTTCACCCCTCCACTTT.